What follows is one T cell receptor beta chain and its context. This clonotype has only a few counts. Its antigen is unknown. It has no much larger one-base neighbor in the sample; base qualities were not kept. Libraries were built with 5' RACE. The sequencing machine was an Illumina HiSeq 2000. Template switching introduced a universal primer binding site; the final cDNA contained a unique molecular identifier, enabling accurate counting of TCR cDNA molecules. Specific primers in the conserved constant-segment region were used to synthesize first-strand cDNA for the TCR alpha and beta chains. Each cDNA library was double barcoded, with a SMART-Mk sample barcode plus Illumina barcodes, to control for contamination. TruSeq adapter sequences along with Illumina sample barcodes were introduced in two successive PCR steps. Sequencing of the TCR alpha and beta cDNA libraries was done on the Illumina HiSeq platform using custom primers. The original methods were these. Raw reads were processed with MiGEC to extract unique molecular identifiers, and MiXCR was used to determine CDR3 positions. For each individual, recombination models were inferred using an EM algorithm with the repgenHMM and IGoR tools. The tcR package in R was used for shared clonotype analysis, with sharing normalized by the product of cloneset sizes. To study raw recombination without the effects of thymic and clonal selection, out-of-frame nonproductive sequences were analyzed. TCRdb cleaned the public reads at Q25 with fastp, built clones with MiXCR and kept in-frame beta chains. Here each entry gathers all rows of one CDR3 protein and keeps the most common genes and DNA. The V and J calls were not made by the authors but by TCRdb's processing. This sample gives 1.5 million to 2 million distinct CDR3 sequences in total; less than 40% of them show up just once. 0.25% to 0.3% of the sample belongs to the ten largest clones.

This specimen belongs to a study of identical twins (dated by TCRdb to about 2016). Broadly, across the study: TCR alpha and beta repertoires from monozygotic twins, unrelated adults of various ages and cord blood were deep-sequenced to test whether fetal clonotypes persist. To rule out contamination, replicate twin experiments were performed at different times with different library preparation protocols. Overall results and qualifications from the work: Compared with coincidental sharing between unrelated individuals, an excess of low generation-probability sequences was observed among out-of-frame TCR alpha sequences shared between twins. Because the same donors could not be followed over many years, the conclusions relied on cross-sectional statistical analysis. In beta out-of-frame sequences, excess twin sharing was weaker, because having fewer shared sequences lowered the signal-to-noise ratio. Invariant T cells such as MAIT and iNKT could partly confound zero-insertion analyses, though diverse VJ usage argued against this for most clonotypes. In monozygotic twins, recombination models systematically underestimated out-of-frame TCR alpha sharing, but the models matched the sharing seen between unrelated individuals. Abundant cord blood beta clonotypes had fewer insertions, young adult naive repertoires showed a similar but weaker trend, and memory repertoires showed no such trend.

Every donor in the study was a healthy Caucasian. Sample: cord blood. This sequence was found in a newborn girl in good health.

The CDR3 region reads CSAMAVGAPEAFF. The base sequence is TGCAGTGCTATGGCTGTTGGGGCCCCTGAAGCTTTCTTT. The rearranged segments are TRBV20-1 and TRBJ1-1, and possibly TRBD1, on 5 matching bases. The junction shows trimming of 4 bases on V and 6 bases on J, plus 15 bases between the germline ends. Based on the germline V gene (reference sequence), the CDR1 and CDR2 sequences are DFQATT and SNEGSKA. The cysteine opens and the phenylalanine closes a CDR3 of 13 amino acids. Just the 39-base CDR3 DNA is kept, in frame starting at base 1.